These 19 T cell receptor beta chains came from one sample sequenced in a study of cytomegalovirus exposure and HLA in healthy donors. Use of 60 Vbeta and 13 Jbeta primers characterized the PCR. Sequencing was performed with immunoSEQ multiplex PCR; in TCRdb, only in-frame clones are kept and a portion is missing. The table shows about 180,000 clones, with just over 75% occurring only once. Sequenced input: PBMCs. The origin of the receptors is a woman aged 55-75 years in good health and CMV-seropositive.

The V call is TRBV7-9, the J call TRBJ2-2; D uncertain. The germline V and J ends were trimmed by 8 bases and 0 bases, with 19 bases remaining between them. CDR3 length: 17 residues. CDR1 SEHNR and CDR2 FQNEAQ come from the germline V gene (reference sequence). CDR3 amino acids: CASRLPPRDTNTGELFF. CDR3 bases: TGTGCCAGCCGCCTCCCTCCCCGTGACACGAACACCGGGGAGCTGTTTTTT.

As for this clone: Other DNA sequences of this sample code for an identical CDR3. J is TRBJ1-5 and V is TRBV2, with 8 bases that match TRBD1. This CDR3 region has 15 residues. The V segment lost 7 bases and the J segment 2 bases; nucleotides outside the gene matches: 7. Germline V lookup: CDR1 SNHLY, CDR2 FYNNEI. CDR3 in DNA: TGTGCCAGCATCTTCACGGGACAGGGCAATCAGCCCCAGCATTTT. This encodes CASIFTGQGNQPQHF.

DNA of the CDR3: TGTGCCAGCCGAACCGGACAGGGTAGTGAAAAACTGTTTTTT. Amino acids: CASRTGQGSEKLFF. The chain is built from TRBV19 and TRBJ1-4; 8 nucleotides align to TRBD1. The germline V gene encodes CDR1 LNHDA and CDR2 SQIVND (reference sequence). V was pared by 9 bases and J by 7 bases, with 10 bases of the junction left unmatched. This CDR3 is built from 14 residues.

The chain couples TRBV28 to TRBJ2-2, with 7 bases aligning to TRBD2. Germline CDR1 is MDHEN and CDR2 is SYDVKM. There are 17 residues in the CDR3. V gave up 2 bases and J gave up 0 bases; unmatched junction bases: 6. The chain's CDR3 is CASSLILAVPNTGELFF. The CDR3 DNA reads as TGTGCCAGCAGTTTAATCCTAGCGGTACCGAACACCGGGGAGCTGTTTTTT.

The genes are TRBV27 and TRBJ2-3; a weak D match, TRBD1 (6 bases). The CDR3 runs to 15 residues. Trimming pared 4 bases from V and 0 bases from J, leaving 11 bases between. Germline V CDR1 and CDR2: MNHEY, SMNVEV (reference sequence). The CDR3 DNA reads as TGTGCCAGCAGTTGGCAGGGGTTTAGCACAGATACGCAGTATTTT. It codes for CASSWQGFSTDTQYF.

The CDR3 sequence is CAWSVGSGRETQYF. CDR3 bases: TGTGCCTGGAGTGTAGGTAGCGGGAGGGAGACCCAGTACTTC. The V gene is TRBV30, the J gene TRBJ2-5; 10 nucleotides align to TRBD2. CDR1 and CDR2 (germline): GTSNPN, SVGIG (reference sequence). V was pared by 0 bases and J by 5 bases, with 3 bases of the junction left unmatched. CDR3 length: 14 residues.

The chain joins TRBV9 to TRBJ2-2; D is ambiguous. V was pared by 0 bases and J by 4 bases, with 16 bases between. Looked up from germline, CDR1 is SGDLS and CDR2 is YYNGEE. CDR3 length: 17 residues. CDR3 coding DNA: TGTGCCAGCAGCGTAGGAGGCCTCAGAATTGGCACCGGGGAGCTGTTTTTT. Amino acid sequence: CASSVGGLRIGTGELFF.

The chain carries TRBV5-1 and TRBJ2-5, with TRBD1 matching over 10 bases. V trimming: 4 bases; J trimming: 4 bases; junction bases outside the gene matches: 10. The CDR3 is made up of 16 amino acids. CDR1 SGHRS and CDR2 YFSETQ come from the germline V gene. The CDR3: CASSLNAGTGVETQYF. The CDR3 DNA reads as TGCGCCAGCAGCCTTAATGCCGGGACAGGGGTAGAGACCCAGTACTTC.

The V gene is TRBV11-3, the J gene TRBJ1-2; no definite D call. The CDR3 is 15 residues long. Per germline, CDR1 SGHNT and CDR2 YENEEA. V gave up 0 bases and J gave up 4 bases, with 12 bases separating them. DNA of the CDR3: TGTGCCAGCAGCTTAGATGGGGAAGGAGGCTATGGCTACACCTTC. Translation: CASSLDGEGGYGYTF.

The V call is TRBV4-1, the J call TRBJ2-1; 11 positions match TRBD2. The junction had 7 bases not matched to a gene; V was cut back by 0 bases and J by 0 bases. The CDR3 runs to 19 residues. From germline, CDR1 is MGHRA and CDR2 YSYEKL. CDR3 DNA sequence: TGCGCCAGCAGCCAAGATCGTCTAGCGGGGGGCGACTCCTACAATGAGCAGTTCTTC. Protein: CASSQDRLAGGDSYNEQFF.

J is TRBJ2-1 and V is TRBV10-2; D is unresolved. Germline CDR1 WSHSY, CDR2 SAAADI. The V and J ends lost 7 bases and 2 bases respectively, with 15 bases between them. The CDR3 has 15 residues. Here the CDR3 reads CASKEGGSTYNEQFF. In nucleotides, the CDR3 is TGCGCCAGCAAGGAAGGCGGCAGTACCTACAATGAGCAGTTCTTC.

This sequence joins TRBV4-2 and TRBJ2-7; D possibly corresponds to TRBD1 (5 bases). The germline CDR1 and CDR2 sequences are LGHNA and YNFKEQ. V was trimmed by 3 bases and J by 4 bases, leaving 13 bases between them. The CDR3 has 14 amino acids. CDR3 amino acids: CASSHPRDRYEQYF. CDR3 DNA: TGTGCCAGCAGCCACCCCAGGGATCGATACGAGCAGTACTTC.

A single count supports this clone. This chain links TRBV28 with TRBJ2-5; D not resolved. TRBJ2-7 explains the end of the DNA better; the J call may be wrong. Germline loops: CDR1 MDHEN, CDR2 SYDVKM. The CDR3 runs to 14 residues. The CDR3 is CASSVQQSSYEQYF. The DNA for the CDR3 is TGTGCCAGCAGTGTCCAACAGAGCTCCTACGAGCAGTACTTC.

The table lists this clone with a few counts. V gene TRBV28 combines with J gene TRBJ2-5, with TRBD1 as a possible D gene (6 bases). Trimming removed 3 bases from V and 4 bases from J, with 18 bases in between. The CDR3 has 16 residues. Germline CDR1 reads MDHEN; CDR2 reads SYDVKM. CDR3 sequence: CASSLGARIDSETQYF. CDR3 DNA sequence: TGTGCCAGCAGTTTGGGGGCGCGAATTGATTCAGAGACCCAGTACTTC.

The chain carries TRBV9 and TRBJ2-3; 7 positions agree with TRBD2. V was pared by 0 bases and J by 4 bases, with 5 bases of the junction left unmatched. The germline gives CDR1 SGDLS, CDR2 YYNGEE. CDR3 length: 15 amino acids. CDR3 protein: CASSVEAGRADTQYF. The DNA for the CDR3 is TGTGCCAGCAGCGTAGAAGCGGGGCGAGCAGATACGCAGTATTTT.

V is TRBV5-1 and J is TRBJ2-6, with D perhaps matching TRBD2 (7 bases). Trimming took off 5 bases at V and 4 bases at J, with 19 bases between the two ends. The CDR3 has 17 residues. Germline V CDR1 and CDR2: SGHRS, YFSETQ. The CDR3 sequence is CASRSGGANQGANVLTF. For the CDR3, the DNA is TGCGCCAGCAGGTCTGGGGGGGCCAACCAGGGGGCCAACGTCCTGACTTTC.

This rearrangement joins TRBV6-6 to TRBJ1-1, with D perhaps TRBD1 (5 bases). This CDR3 has 13 amino acids. The germline gives CDR1 MNHNY, CDR2 SVGAGI (reference sequence). With 2 bases removed from V and 1 base from J, the gap between germline ends came to 5 bases. CDR3 bases: TGTGCCAGCAGTTACGGACAGAACACTGAAGCTTTCTTT. Translated, it gives CASSYGQNTEAFF.

The genes are TRBV6-1 and TRBJ2-7; 7 bases fit TRBD2. Germline V lookup: CDR1 MNHNS, CDR2 SASEGT. V lost 7 bases and J lost 3; bases outside the gene matches: 3. The CDR3 has 12 amino acids. The CDR3 spells CASITGGYEQYF. CDR3 nucleotide sequence: TGTGCCAGCATAACGGGGGGCTACGAGCAGTACTTC.

The chain combines TRBV11-3 with TRBJ2-2; TRBD1 aligns across 12 bases. Germline V gene sequence: CDR1 SGHNT, CDR2 YENEEA. The CDR3 is made up of 15 amino acids. Trimming at V came to 8 bases and at J to 7 bases, leaving 8 bases not matched to a gene. The CDR3 loop reads CASRGTGGASGELFF. The DNA for the CDR3 is TGTGCCAGCCGTGGGACAGGGGGCGCAAGCGGGGAGCTGTTTTTT.